Described below is a single TCR beta chain sequence and its context. The source of the sample is a study of T cells after somatic rescue of genetic block. Produced via immunoSEQ multiplex PCR; TCRdb's table is partial and in-frame only. The table shows around 67,000 clones, with about nine tenths occurring only once. The sequence was obtained from a man younger than 45. The specimen was peripheral blood mononuclear cells (PBMCs).

The CDR3 coding sequence is TGTGCCAGCAGCCCCCCCAGGACTGCGGGTGAAAAACTGTTTTTT. It specifies CASSPPRTAGEKLFF. The chain employs TRBV16 and TRBJ1-4; D call uncertain. Germline loops: CDR1 KGHSY, CDR2 FQNENV. This CDR3 contains 15 residues. The V end lost 4 bases, the J end lost 7 bases, and 16 bases lay between the germline ends.